The T cell receptor (beta chain) under discussion was sequenced for a study of cytomegalovirus exposure and HLA in healthy donors (TCRdb year 2017). With regard to the full study: An earlier analysis of 587 of the donors reported about 290 Gb of sequence data and 117 million unique TCR beta sequences from about 200 million T cells. Typing coverage varied by locus: about 620-630 donors for A, B, C, DRB1 and DQB1; about 520 for DQA1; more than 600 for DPA1; approximately 470 for DPB1. The T cell repertoires of 666 subjects were profiled by immunosequencing and related to cytomegalovirus serostatus. Both class I and class II loci were covered by HLA typing, at four-digit resolution. Among roughly 400 genotyped donors of the cohort, an average of about 240,000 unique TCR beta nucleotide sequences were sequenced per donor, around 20% of them non-productive. The study was designed to test whether signatures of past pathogen exposure could be identified by cataloging public T cell receptors. An early release that covered around 590 HLA-typed donors contained approximately 300 gigabases of sequencing data and some 87 million unique TCR sequences. An earlier analysis of some 600 of the donors applied high-throughput TCR beta sequencing to assess whether each TCR beta V gene segment acted as functional or pseudogenic. A later genetic analysis used genome-wide SNP genotypes for 398 of the 666 donors, treating that subset as a discovery cohort. Rather than using new phenotypic data, the later analysis identified candidate immune exposures from TCR beta sequences and from how often those sequences occurred across donors. Donor age, sex, ethnicity and CMV serostatus were compiled alongside the repertoire data. Because of strong linkage in the cohort, five DR-DQ haplotypes were treated as single units for association and clustering. A later analysis re-examined previously published TCR beta repertoires from roughly 720 donors and added high-resolution HLA genotyping to investigate patterns of TCR occurrence. All discovery cohort repertoires had been generated on a single sequencing platform. In addition to the first cohort of 666 subjects, a separate validation cohort of 130 or so different subjects was used. To predict cytomegalovirus infection status, the study brought together high-throughput TCR immunosequencing, statistical association of individual TCRs with disease status, and machine learning. The genetic ancestry cluster associated with self-reported Caucasian donors included roughly four fifths of the roughly 400 genotyped donors.

Study-level results and caveats: Because HLA typing was missing for some donors at each locus, association tests included only the typed subset. In a later analysis, some 17,000 TCR beta sequences were associated with specific HLA alleles at a false discovery rate of 0.05. In both the original and validation cohorts, the classifier was reported to diagnose cytomegalovirus status with high specificity and sensitivity. The authors suggested that the approach could potentially be generalized to other disease states and immunological phenotypes. Most TCR sequences were seen in very few donors, while some public TCRs were found in many individuals. A further reported finding was that TCR beta sequences accurately predicted the HLA-A and HLA-B alleles for most subjects in the first cohort. In vitro tests confirmed that a few of the cytomegalovirus-associated TCR beta chains recognize cytomegalovirus antigens. Compared with equally common non-associated chains, HLA-associated TCR beta chains in a later analysis were more clonally expanded and had lower generation probabilities. Immune exposure information for the cohort was limited to CMV serostatus. In this cohort, only TCR beta chains were sequenced, and detectable features were limited by the absence of alpha or paired-chain data. Assigning TCR associations to individual alleles was difficult when HLA alleles, especially DR and DQ, strongly co-occurred. Because the 87-base-pair reads could not distinguish some IMGT-functional V segments, including TRBV6-2 and TRBV6-3, those segments were excluded. According to a later analysis, most CMV-associated TCR beta chains appeared to be HLA-restricted, and the HLA associations seemed to be driven largely by CMV exposure. Broadly in line with IMGT annotations, most TCR beta V segments showed up in productive rearrangements about 87% or about 30% of the time in an earlier analysis of around 600 of the donors. The study gave a list of over 150 TCR beta chains associated with cytomegalovirus. In a later analysis, TCR association rates were found to vary across HLA loci, with the most associated TCRs seen for DRB1 alleles and the fewest for HLA-C alleles. An association between a missense DCLRE1C variant and V-gene and J-gene trimming of TCR beta chains was found in a later genetic analysis and replicated in an independent cohort. A later genetic analysis reported fewer N-insertions in productive TCRs among donors in an Asian-associated ancestry cluster than the roughly 620-donor mean. A group of highly shared sequence variants was considered likely to be a technical artifact of the sequencing pipeline. Roughly uniform sequencing depth across donors was assumed in presence/absence analyses, although this assumption may not hold. A later analysis reported that several top co-occurrence clusters appeared linked to parvovirus B19, influenza, CMV and Epstein-Barr virus. Correlated functional status among segregating V segments might reflect linkage disequilibrium, but an unknown experimental factor could not be ruled out. Because counts were too low, 15 to 20 rarely observed V segments, including chromosome 9 orphons, were left out of the earlier analysis of 500 to 750 of the donors.

The library was obtained by the immunoSEQ multiplex PCR assay. For the multiplex PCR, a mixture combining 60 forward primers for TCR Vbeta segments and 13 reverse primers for TCR Jbeta segments was used. The CDR3 region of rearranged TCR beta genes was amplified from genomic DNA by a multiplex PCR assay. The amplified TCR beta libraries were sequenced on the Illumina HiSeq System as 87-base-pair reads. The study's processing was this. In a later analysis, some 80 million unique TCR beta chains were counted across the approximately 640 repertoires, and roughly 11 million of these chains were shared by at least two donors. Raw reads were error-corrected and collapsed into unique sequences by a nearest-neighbor algorithm in which closely related sequences were merged to remove PCR and sequencing errors. To assign V, D and J gene segments, CDR3 sequences were aligned to IMGT reference sequences. For a sequence to be retained, a match of at least six nucleotides was required to both a V gene segment and a J gene segment. Rearrangements were called productive when the CDR3 lacked stop codons and stayed in frame with V and J; all others were non-productive. Following IMGT convention, CDR3 was defined as the stretch from the second conserved V-encoded cysteine to the conserved J-encoded phenylalanine. The earlier analysis of about 590 of the donors excluded sequences that lacked an unambiguous match to a single V gene segment. An earlier analysis of some 500 of the donors classified V segments as functional when productive rearrangements were above 56.7% and as segregating when the standard deviation between donors was above 5%. To diagnose cytomegalovirus status from the catalog of TCR beta chain sequences, a statistical classification framework was built. A later analysis assigned V and J genes by comparing TCR nucleotide sequences with IMGT/GENE-DB human TR gene sequences. In a later analysis, CDR3 sequences and most-parsimonious VDJ recombination scenarios were assigned using the TCRdist pipeline. A later analysis defined each TCR beta chain by its CDR3 amino acid sequence plus V-gene family, and excluded reads lacking a unique V-gene family. In a later analysis, around 600 highly shared, low-generation-probability nucleotide sequences were removed to address suspected cross-contamination and a sequencing artifact. A later analysis calculated a clonal expansion index for each public chain from normalized within-repertoire ranks of inferred template counts. In a later analysis, generation probabilities were computed with a VDJ recombination model fitted to out-of-frame rearrangements, and the resulting probabilities were checked against IGoR. A later analysis scored TCR-TCR, TCR-HLA and TCR-CMV co-occurrence with hypergeometric tests, applying a repertoire-size bias correction to TCR pairs. To estimate false discovery rates, a later analysis permuted the HLA or CMV assignments 20 times. A later analysis grouped co-occurring TCRs with DBSCAN, adding TCRdist sequence similarity when clustering within HLA-allele-positive subsets. Repertoires with fewer than 30,000 or more than 120,000 public chains, plus five repertoires with anomalous nucleotide sharing, were excluded from co-occurrence clustering. Entries here come from immuneACCESS through TCRdb and include only in-frame sequences with V and J called. Some clones fail to appear in such tables; in the studies checked, an unresolved V gene covers under half of the shortfall, and the cause of the remainder is unknown. The V and J calls and clone size were taken over from that table, and D and trimming were inferred from the DNA. A total of some 190,000 clones appear in this sample, roughly 90% of them only once. The top ten clonotypes cover approximately 1.1% of the sample.

The cohort consisted of approximately 690 healthy bone marrow donors. All cohort members were sampled while nominally healthy, although unrecorded immune exposures were likely present. The donor was CMV seronegative and was included in the group of a few hundred seronegative cohort members. A peripheral blood sample was collected from each donor, and TCR beta sequencing was performed on peripheral blood mononuclear cells. The Qiagen DNeasy Blood Extraction Kit was used to extract genomic DNA from the blood cell samples. Including the terminal cysteine and phenylalanine, the CDR3 comprises 12 residues. CDR3 DNA is the only sequence kept; it has 36 bases, read in frame from the first base. CDR1 and CDR2 were assigned from the germline V gene (reference sequence) as GTSNPN and SVGIG. V is cut by 3 bases and J by 11 bases, and the space between the germline ends is 14 bases. A note on this clone: Its cognate antigen has yet to be identified. Base qualities are not recorded, but no much larger clone differs from it by a single base.

This clonotype originated in a boy under 10 years old in good health and CMV-seronegative. The rearranged chain carries TRBV30 and TRBJ2-1; TRBD2 is a possible D gene, resting on 5 matching bases. The sample consisted of PBMCs. The CDR3 here reads CAWSSGLVKQFF. The DNA sequence follows: TGTGCCTGGAGCAGCGGATTGGTAAAGCAGTTCTTC.